A selection of T cell receptor beta chains follows, all from one sample in a study of cytomegalovirus exposure and HLA in healthy donors. Clones were sequenced by immunoSEQ multiplex PCR, and TCRdb holds only the in-frame ones, with some missing. This sample carries about 200,000 clones, with around 0.74% going to the ten biggest clones. Sequencing was performed on PBMCs. The receptors were gathered from a boy aged 5-17 years in good health and CMV-seronegative. CDR3s include the opening cysteine and the closing phenylalanine or tryptophan. D genes are given only for firm matches.

len	d_gene	v_gene	j_gene	CDR3aa	CDR3nt
17	NA	TRBV7-9	TRBJ2-5	CASSLFSGGEKQETQYF	TGTGCCAGCAGCTTATTTTCCGGGGGAGAAAAACAAGAGACCCAGTACTTC
14	NA	TRBV28	TRBJ1-3	CASSSLGGEYTIYF	TGTGCCAGCAGTTCCCTGGGAGGGGAGTACACCATATATTTT
14	NA	TRBV11-1	TRBJ2-7	CAGPNGYGLDEQYF	TGTGCCGGTCCGAACGGTTATGGTCTCGACGAGCAGTACTTC
16	TRBD2	TRBV11-3	TRBJ2-1	CASSPRTSGGQNEQFF	TGTGCCAGCAGCCCAAGGACTAGCGGGGGGCAGAATGAGCAGTTCTTC
16	NA	TRBV7-6	TRBJ2-7	CASSPPRGRGPYEQYF	TGTGCCAGCAGCCCCCCCAGGGGTAGGGGCCCCTACGAGCAGTACTTC
17	NA	TRBV9	TRBJ2-2	CASSARTWGGGTGELFF	TGTGCCAGCAGCGCCCGAACGTGGGGAGGCGGCACCGGGGAGCTGTTTTTT
14	TRBD1	TRBV9	TRBJ2-7	CASSVGGQGNEQYF	TGTGCCAGCAGCGTAGGGGGACAGGGGAACGAGCAGTACTTC
16	TRBD2	TRBV18	TRBJ2-1	CASSPLGGGAYNEQFF	TGTGCCAGCTCACCACTGGGCGGGGGGGCCTACAATGAGCAGTTCTTC
16	NA	TRBV7-9	TRBJ2-4	CASSFAGAAAKNIQYF	TGTGCCAGCAGCTTCGCGGGGGCCGCAGCCAAAAACATTCAGTACTTC
15	NA	TRBV5-4	TRBJ1-1	CASSPETGRGTEAFF	TGTGCCAGCAGCCCGGAGACGGGTCGGGGCACTGAAGCTTTCTTT
14	TRBD1	TRBV5-6	TRBJ2-5	CASSFQGVQETQYF	TGTGCCAGCAGCTTTCAGGGGGTCCAAGAGACCCAGTACTTC
16	TRBD1	TRBV4-1	TRBJ1-1	CASSQGTGVMNTEAFF	TGCGCCAGCAGCCAAGGGACAGGGGTAATGAACACTGAAGCTTTCTTT
14	TRBD1	TRBV6-5	TRBJ1-2	CASSYDRGNYGYTF	TGTGCCAGCAGTTACGACAGGGGGAACTATGGCTACACCTTC
16	NA	TRBV7-6	TRBJ2-7	CASSLEASGVLNEQYF	TGTGCCAGCAGCTTAGAGGCATCCGGGGTCTTGAACGAGCAGTACTTC
15	NA	TRBV7-9	TRBJ2-5	CASSLVSAGQETQYF	TGTGCCAGCAGCTTAGTCAGTGCGGGACAAGAGACCCAGTACTTC
17	TRBD2	TRBV5-1	TRBJ2-2	CASSPNPLRGGTGELFF	TGCGCCAGCAGCCCGAACCCCCTGCGGGGGGGGACCGGGGAGCTGTTTTTT
18	TRBD1	TRBV27	TRBJ2-4	CASSLWGTGGRGRNIQYF	TGTGCCAGCAGTTTATGGGGGACAGGGGGCCGGGGAAGGAACATTCAGTACTTC
13	NA	TRBV9	TRBJ1-1	CASSVVAHTEAFF	TGTGCCAGCAGCGTAGTCGCGCACACTGAAGCTTTCTTT
13	NA	TRBV6-6	TRBJ1-2	CASRKQGQDGYTF	TGTGCCAGCAGGAAGCAGGGGCAGGACGGCTACACCTTC
13	NA	TRBV30	TRBJ1-2	CAWREGELYGYTF	TGTGCCTGGAGAGAGGGTGAACTTTATGGCTACACCTTC
16	TRBD1	TRBV30	TRBJ2-2	CAWSVPGQGSTGELFF	TGTGCCTGGAGTGTACCAGGACAGGGGAGCACCGGGGAGCTGTTTTTT
15	NA	TRBV4-1	TRBJ2-7	CASSLGRPPSYEQYF	TGCGCCAGCAGCCTAGGGAGGCCCCCTTCCTACGAGCAGTACTTC
13	TRBD1	TRBV7-8	TRBJ1-1	CASSSRQGNEAFF	TGTGCCAGCAGCTCCAGACAGGGGAATGAAGCTTTCTTT
16	NA	TRBV4-1	TRBJ1-3	CASSQEGTGAGNTIYF	TGCGCCAGCAGCCAAGAGGGTACAGGAGCGGGAAACACCATATATTTT
14	TRBD1	TRBV5-1	TRBJ1-6	CASSSGQGVSPLHF	TGCGCCAGCAGCTCAGGACAGGGTGTTTCACCCCTCCACTTT
14	TRBD2	TRBV30	TRBJ2-3	CAWGTSGATDTQYF	TGTGCCTGGGGGACTAGCGGGGCCACAGATACGCAGTATTTT
16	NA	TRBV7-3	TRBJ1-1	CASSLLVGAVNTEAFF	TGTGCCAGCAGCTTATTAGTTGGAGCCGTGAACACTGAAGCTTTCTTT
14	NA	TRBV25-1	TRBJ2-2	CASRGDTDTGELFF	TGTGCCAGCAGGGGTGACACCGACACCGGGGAGCTGTTTTTT
16	TRBD2	TRBV7-2	TRBJ2-2	CASSLGPRGGTGELFF	TGTGCCAGCAGCTTAGGGCCGCGGGGGGGCACCGGGGAGCTGTTTTTT
14	NA	TRBV30	TRBJ2-2	CAWSGLEVTGELFF	TGTGCCTGGAGCGGTCTGGAGGTCACCGGGGAGCTGTTTTTT
16	TRBD1	TRBV7-3	TRBJ2-5	CASSITGTGGRETQYF	TGTGCCAGCAGCATTACCGGGACAGGGGGTCGAGAGACCCAGTACTTC
12	TRBD1	TRBV6-5	TRBJ1-2	CASSEQGFGYTF	TGTGCCAGCAGTGAACAGGGGTTCGGCTACACCTTC
11	NA	TRBV18	TRBJ1-2	CASSEAGIDTF	TGTGCCAGCTCAGAGGCAGGGATCGACACCTTC
10	NA	TRBV29-1	TRBJ1-2	CSVDIDGYTF	TGCAGCGTTGACATAGATGGCTACACCTTC
12	NA	TRBV27	TRBJ2-7	CATKAGFYEQYF	TGTGCCACCAAGGCAGGGTTCTACGAGCAGTACTTC
14	NA	TRBV2	TRBJ1-1	CASSDRALNTEAFF	TGTGCCAGCAGTGACAGGGCCTTGAACACTGAAGCTTTCTTT
14	NA	TRBV6-1	TRBJ1-5	CASGRVYSNQPQHF	TGTGCCAGCGGGAGGGTGTATAGCAATCAGCCCCAGCATTTT
13	NA	TRBV11-2	TRBJ2-2	CASRPQGPGELFF	TGTGCCAGCAGACCCCAGGGTCCCGGGGAGCTGTTTTTT
15	NA	TRBV30	TRBJ1-2	CAWSDPRRRFGGYTF	TGTGCCTGGAGTGACCCCCGGCGGCGGTTCGGGGGCTACACCTTC
16	NA	TRBV9	TRBJ2-1	CASSSTRATKGNEQFF	TGTGCCAGCAGCTCAACCCGGGCGACTAAAGGGAATGAGCAGTTCTTC
14	NA	TRBV5-6	TRBJ2-5	CASSSDSSLETQYF	TGTGCCAGCAGCTCGGACAGCTCCCTAGAGACCCAGTACTTC
18	TRBD2	TRBV4-2	TRBJ2-7	CASSQDLGRIAGSYEQYF	TGTGCCAGCAGCCAAGATCTAGGGAGAATAGCGGGATCCTACGAGCAGTACTTC
14	NA	TRBV5-6	TRBJ1-4	CASSLADTNEKLFF	TGTGCCAGCAGCTTAGCCGATACTAATGAAAAACTGTTTTTT
14	NA	TRBV5-8	TRBJ2-2	CASLTGFITGELFF	TGTGCCAGTCTAACAGGGTTTATCACCGGGGAGCTGTTTTTT
14	NA	TRBV5-6	TRBJ2-7	CASSLRGGTYEQYF	TGTGCCAGCAGCTTGCGAGGAGGGACCTACGAGCAGTACTTC
13	TRBD2	TRBV7-2	TRBJ2-5	CATSGGSKETQYF	TGTGCCACAAGCGGGGGGAGTAAAGAGACCCAGTACTTC